Following are 13 T cell receptor beta chains from one sample sequenced in a study of beta chain features in type 1 diabetes. Expressed TCRB transcripts were sequenced after all isolated RNA was converted to cDNA. The repertoire was sequenced with immunoSEQ multiplex PCR; TCRdb's copy has only in-frame clones and lacks some. The sample carries 600,000 or so clones, roughly 12% recorded once. Findings and caveats of the study: For Type 1 diabetes patients, all four CD4+ subsets carried TCRB CDR3s that were moderately but significantly shorter.

These TCRs' antigens remain unknown. Sequenced sample: naive CD4+ T cells from blood. Receptors were obtained from a man younger than 45 with type 1 diabetes.

This clone was detected only a few times. At the DNA level, this CDR3 is encoded by other sequences in the same sample as well. The V call is TRBV6-4, the J call TRBJ2-6; 7 bases agree with TRBD1. The V gene's germline CDR1 is MRHNA and CDR2 SNTAGT. The CDR3 is made up of 15 amino acids. V dropped 6 bases and J dropped 0; count of bases not matched to a gene: 2. The CDR3 spells CASSPGGSGANVLTF. The CDR3 DNA sequence: TGTGCCAGCAGCCCAGGGGGCTCTGGGGCCAACGTCCTGACTTTC.

The chain recombines TRBV11-2 with TRBJ2-3; D possibly corresponds to TRBD2 (6 bases). Germline CDR1 SGHAT, CDR2 FQNNGV. The V gene lost 3 bases and the J gene lost 2 bases, with 21 bases spanning the gap. The CDR3 has 18 amino acids. CDR3 in amino acids: CASSFLENSGSPTDTQYF. Here the CDR3 DNA reads TGTGCCAGCAGCTTCTTGGAGAATAGCGGCTCCCCCACAGATACGCAGTATTTT.

The rearrangement links TRBV6-6 to TRBJ2-4; TRBD2 might be the D (5 bases). Trimming cost V 6 bases and J 0 bases, with 9 bases left between them. Germline V gene lookup returns CDR1 MNHNY and CDR2 SVGAGI (reference sequence). The CDR3 contains 14 residues. CDR3 bases: TGTGCCAGCAGGTACGCGGGAGCCAAAAACATTCAGTACTTC. Translating it yields CASRYAGAKNIQYF.

The chain is built from TRBV6-6 and TRBJ1-4, with D unresolved. Germline V gene lookup returns CDR1 MNHNY and CDR2 SVGAGI (reference sequence). The CDR3 extends over 14 amino acids. Trimming removed 4 bases from V and 8 bases from J, with 14 bases in between. The chain's CDR3 is CASSWEEPQEKLFF. Here the CDR3 DNA reads TGTGCCAGCAGTTGGGAGGAGCCACAGGAAAAACTGTTTTTT.

The rearrangement joins TRBV29-1 to TRBJ1-2; 7 bases are a match to TRBD1. CDR3 length: 14 residues. V shed 4 bases, J shed 2 bases, and the junction held 7 bases outside the gene matches. Germline lookup yields CDR1 SQVTM and CDR2 ANQGSEA. The CDR3 nucleotides are TGCAGCGTTGCGGGACAGAGCTTCAACTATGGCTACACCTTC. Its translation: CSVAGQSFNYGYTF.

There are a few counts of this clone. The rearrangement uses TRBV11-2 and TRBJ2-3; D call uncertain. The length of the CDR3 is 15 residues. Germline V lookup: CDR1 SGHAT, CDR2 FQNNGV. V was clipped by 0 bases and J by 7 bases, with 14 bases between them. The CDR3 protein is CASSLELPAHYTQYF. CDR3 DNA sequence: TGTGCCAGCAGCTTAGAACTCCCAGCACACTATACGCAGTATTTT.

DNA of the CDR3: TGTGCCATCAGCTCGGACAGGGGCATTCAGCCCCAGCATTTT. Its translation is CAISSDRGIQPQHF. This sequence joins TRBV10-3 and TRBJ1-5; 9 bases align to TRBD1. From germline, CDR1 is ENHRY and CDR2 SYGVKD. V was clipped by 6 bases and J by 6 bases; unmatched bases: 6. This CDR3 is built from 14 residues.

This chain links TRBV6-1 with TRBJ1-2; D gene ambiguous. V lost 5 bases and J 12 bases, leaving 19 bases between the germline ends. Germline CDR1 is MNHNS and CDR2 is SASEGT. The CDR3 spans 13 residues. CDR3 in amino acids: CASSPTGPHLDTF. The DNA for the CDR3 is TGTGCCAGCAGTCCTACCGGGCCGCATCTCGACACCTTC.

V gene TRBV5-1 combines with J gene TRBJ2-7; D not resolved. The germline V gene has CDR1 SGHRS and CDR2 YFSETQ. CDR3 length: 15 amino acids. Trimming cost V 0 bases and J 3 bases, with 13 bases left between them. DNA for the CDR3: TGCGCCAGCAGCTTGGGCGGAACGGGCGGCTACGAGCAGTACTTC. This sequence encodes CASSLGGTGGYEQYF.

The chain is built from TRBV7-9 and TRBJ1-2; D is ambiguous. The CDR3 totals 15 residues. Germline V gene sequence: CDR1 SEHNR, CDR2 FQNEAQ (reference sequence). Trimming took 3 bases from V and 5 from J, leaving 16 bases between them. CDR3 loop: CASSLAARSWYGYTF. CDR3 DNA sequence: TGTGCCAGCAGCTTGGCCGCACGTTCGTGGTATGGCTACACCTTC.

This clone was seen a few times. The chain uses TRBV6-5 and TRBJ1-5, with TRBD1 as a possible D gene (6 bases). The CDR3 sequence is 15 residues long. Deletions cut 5 bases from V and 0 bases from J, with 11 bases between. The germline V gene encodes CDR1 MNHEY and CDR2 SVGAGI. The CDR3 loop reads CASSRQEYSNQPQHF. In DNA, the CDR3 is TGTGCCAGCAGTCGACAGGAGTATAGCAATCAGCCCCAGCATTTT.

The gene calls are TRBV19 and TRBJ2-7, with D possibly being TRBD1 or TRBD2 (5 bases each). V was pared by 4 bases and J by 7 bases, with 17 bases between. Germline CDR1 is LNHDA and CDR2 is SQIVND (reference sequence). The CDR3 contains 14 residues. The CDR3 bases are TGTGCCAGTAGTACCGGGACGGCCTCTTATGAGCAGTACTTC. It yields the protein CASSTGTASYEQYF.

The chain has TRBV6-6 and TRBJ2-5; D is perhaps TRBD1 (6 bases). Germline CDR1 is MNHNY and CDR2 is SVGAGI (reference sequence). The V end lost 0 bases, the J end lost 4 bases, and 12 bases lay between the germline ends. The CDR3 is made up of 15 amino acids. CDR3 bases: TGTGCCAGCAGTTACTCGGCAGGGGCCTTAGAGACCCAGTACTTC. It is translated as CASSYSAGALETQYF.